This TCR beta chain was sequenced for a study of T cell responses to AZD1222 COVID-19 vaccine. Study-wide findings and caveats: Two doses of AZD1222 preceded a rise in Spike-specific TCR breadth and depth.

The assay was immunoSEQ multiplex PCR, and TCRdb's table has in-frame clones only and misses some. The profile shows over 65,000 clones, 88% of them singletons. Trimming removed 0 bases at V and 4 bases at J, with 10 bases between. CDR1 is SGDLS, CDR2 YYNGEE, per germline. This CDR3 comprises 15 residues. For this clone: Its antigen is currently unknown.

This chain links TRBV9 with TRBJ1-4; D is uncertain. The TCR comes from an adult who received the AZD1222 COVID-19 vaccine. The sequenced sample was peripheral blood, obtained 28 days after the second AZD1222 dose. CDR3 sequence reads: CASSVGAASNEKLFF. CDR3 nucleotides: TGTGCCAGCAGCGTAGGTGCAGCGAGTAATGAAAAACTGTTTTTT.